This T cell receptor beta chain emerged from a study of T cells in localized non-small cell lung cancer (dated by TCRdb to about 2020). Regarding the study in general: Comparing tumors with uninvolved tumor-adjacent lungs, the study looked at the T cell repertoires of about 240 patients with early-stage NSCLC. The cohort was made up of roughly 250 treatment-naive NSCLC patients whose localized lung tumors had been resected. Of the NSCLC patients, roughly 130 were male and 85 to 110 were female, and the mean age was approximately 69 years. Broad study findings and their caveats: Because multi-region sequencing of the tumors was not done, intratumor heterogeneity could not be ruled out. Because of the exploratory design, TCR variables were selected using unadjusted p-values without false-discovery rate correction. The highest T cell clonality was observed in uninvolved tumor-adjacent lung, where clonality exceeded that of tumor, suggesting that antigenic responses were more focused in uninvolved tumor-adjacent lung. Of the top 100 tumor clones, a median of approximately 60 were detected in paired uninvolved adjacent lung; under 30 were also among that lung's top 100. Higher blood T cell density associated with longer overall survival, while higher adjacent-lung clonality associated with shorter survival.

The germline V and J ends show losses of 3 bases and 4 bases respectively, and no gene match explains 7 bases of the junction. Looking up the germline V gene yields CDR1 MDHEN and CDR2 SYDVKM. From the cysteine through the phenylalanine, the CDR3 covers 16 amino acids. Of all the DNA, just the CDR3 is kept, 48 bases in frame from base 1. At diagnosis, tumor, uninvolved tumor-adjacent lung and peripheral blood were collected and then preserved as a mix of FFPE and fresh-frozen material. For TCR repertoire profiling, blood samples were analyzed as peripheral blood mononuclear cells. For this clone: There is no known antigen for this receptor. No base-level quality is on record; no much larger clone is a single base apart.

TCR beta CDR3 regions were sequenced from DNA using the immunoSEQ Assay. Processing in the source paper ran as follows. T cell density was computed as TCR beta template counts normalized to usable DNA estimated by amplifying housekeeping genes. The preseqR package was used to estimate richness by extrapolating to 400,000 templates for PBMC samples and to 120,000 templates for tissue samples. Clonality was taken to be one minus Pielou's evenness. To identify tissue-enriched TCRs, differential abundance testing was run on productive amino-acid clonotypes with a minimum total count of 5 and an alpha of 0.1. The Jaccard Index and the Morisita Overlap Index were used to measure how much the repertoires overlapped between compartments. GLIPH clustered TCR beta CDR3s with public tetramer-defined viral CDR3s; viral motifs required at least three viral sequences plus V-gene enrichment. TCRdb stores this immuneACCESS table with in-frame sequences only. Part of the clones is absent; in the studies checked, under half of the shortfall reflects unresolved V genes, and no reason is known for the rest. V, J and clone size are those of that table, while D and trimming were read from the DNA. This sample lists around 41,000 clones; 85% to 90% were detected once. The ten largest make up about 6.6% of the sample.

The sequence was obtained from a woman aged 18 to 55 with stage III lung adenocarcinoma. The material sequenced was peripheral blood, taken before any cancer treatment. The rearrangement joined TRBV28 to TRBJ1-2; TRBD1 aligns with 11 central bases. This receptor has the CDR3 CASSLDRGLLSYGYTF. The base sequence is TGTGCCAGCAGTTTGGACAGGGGGCTTCTCTCCTATGGCTACACCTTC.